The rows below give T cell receptor beta chains drawn from one sample of a study of blood T cell repertoires in COVID-19. This table comes from immunoSEQ multiplex PCR, and its TCRdb copy is limited to in-frame clones, with some not included. This table has some 200,000 clones, 65% to 85% appearing once. Sequencing was carried out using peripheral blood. These receptors were collected from a human donor in a cohort sampled during active COVID-19. The CDR3 runs from the conserved cysteine through the conserved F or W. D genes are given only for firm matches. A clone size is listed for some rows: how often the clone was seen (once, few, many), or a class if it is expanded.

v_call	d_call	j_call	clone_size	cdr3_aa	cdr3_nt
TRBV6-5	.	TRBJ1-1	.	CASTLGHTMNTEAFF	TGTGCCAGCACCTTGGGACATACTATGAACACTGAAGCTTTCTTT
TRBV3-1/TRBV3-2	TRBD1	TRBJ1-2	.	CASSPDRGYGYTF	TGTGCCAGCAGCCCCGACAGGGGTTATGGCTACACCTTC
TRBV5-4	TRBD1	TRBJ2-7	.	CASSLGTGPYEQYF	TGTGCCAGCAGCTTGGGGACAGGGCCCTACGAGCAGTACTTC
TRBV5-1	TRBD1	TRBJ1-1	.	CASSLIQGAGEAFF	TGCGCCAGCAGCTTGATTCAGGGGGCTGGTGAAGCTTTCTTT
TRBV19	.	TRBJ2-2	.	CASSITGGPGELFF	TGTGCCAGTAGTATAACCGGCGGGCCCGGGGAGCTGTTTTTT
TRBV3-1/TRBV3-2	.	TRBJ1-3	.	CASSQDHFSGNTIYF	TGTGCCAGCAGCCAAGATCACTTCTCTGGAAACACCATATATTTT
TRBV28	TRBD2	TRBJ2-7	.	CLSSGGYEQYF	TGCTTATCTAGCGGAGGCTACGAGCAGTACTTC
TRBV7-9	.	TRBJ2-3	.	CASSTYRFSTDTQYF	TGTGCCAGCAGCACGTACAGGTTTAGCACAGATACGCAGTATTTT
TRBV12-3/TRBV12-4	.	TRBJ2-5	.	CASSLNLRETQYF	TGTGCCAGCAGTTTAAACCTTAGAGAGACCCAGTACTTC
TRBV27	.	TRBJ1-2	.	CASSLGSGYYGYTF	TGTGCCAGCAGCCTCGGTTCGGGGTACTATGGCTACACCTTC
TRBV6-2/TRBV6-3	.	TRBJ1-2	.	CASSQGHNYGYTF	TGTGCCAGCAGCCAGGGACATAACTATGGCTACACCTTC
TRBV18	.	TRBJ1-5	.	CASSPDSGVGNQPQHF	TGTGCCAGCTCACCTGACTCGGGGGTTGGCAATCAGCCCCAGCATTTT
TRBV6-5	.	TRBJ1-3	.	CASTDRYSGNTIYF	TGTGCCAGCACGGACAGATACTCTGGAAACACCATATATTTT
TRBV4-1	.	TRBJ2-7	.	CASSPESRTATYEQYF	TGCGCCAGCAGCCCAGAAAGTCGGACAGCCACCTACGAGCAGTACTTC
TRBV7-2	TRBD1	TRBJ1-2	.	CASSPIQGAVYGYTF	TGTGCCAGCAGCCCCATTCAGGGGGCGGTATATGGCTACACCTTC
TRBV7-2	TRBD2	TRBJ2-2	.	CASSLDVLSGYTGELFF	TGTGCCAGCAGCTTAGACGTACTTAGCGGGTACACCGGGGAGCTGTTTTTT
TRBV6-5	.	TRBJ2-3	.	CASSPTSTHTQYF	TGTGCCAGCAGTCCCACCTCAACACATACGCAGTATTTT
TRBV4-2	.	TRBJ2-2	.	CASSQEGAGTGELFF	TGTGCCAGCAGCCAAGAAGGGGCCGGCACCGGGGAGCTGTTTTTT
TRBV18	.	TRBJ2-6	.	CASSSLVLNRDSGANVLTF	TGTGCCAGCTCATCTCTTGTATTAAATAGGGACTCCGGGGCCAACGTCCTGACTTTC
TRBV30	.	TRBJ2-7	.	CAWSARGQTYEQYF	TGTGCCTGGAGTGCTCGGGGACAAACCTACGAGCAGTACTTC
TRBV11-2	TRBD2	TRBJ2-7	.	CASSPAGESEQYF	TGTGCCAGCAGCCCCGCGGGGGAGTCGGAGCAGTACTTC
TRBV14	.	TRBJ2-2	.	CASSPTWWNTGELFF	TGTGCCAGCAGCCCGACATGGTGGAACACCGGGGAGCTGTTTTTT
TRBV5-6	TRBD1	TRBJ1-2	.	CASSLVDRAYGYTF	TGTGCCAGCAGCTTGGTCGACAGGGCCTATGGCTACACCTTC
TRBV28	TRBD2	TRBJ2-4	.	CASKAYGREGKNIQYF	TGTGCCAGCAAGGCCTATGGCCGGGAGGGCAAAAACATTCAGTACTTC
TRBV7-9	.	TRBJ2-2	.	CASSPGMNTGELFF	TGTGCCAGCAGCCCAGGAATGAACACCGGGGAGCTGTTTTTT
TRBV7-8	TRBD2	TRBJ2-1	.	CASSPGLAGIGGSSNEQFF	TGTGCCAGCAGCCCAGGACTAGCGGGAATCGGTGGGAGTTCGAATGAGCAGTTCTTC
TRBV5-1	TRBD1	TRBJ2-1	once	CASSEGQARHNEQFF	TGCGCCAGCAGCGAGGGACAGGCACGGCACAATGAGCAGTTCTTC
TRBV3-1/TRBV3-2	.	TRBJ2-5	.	CASSQVSGWETQYF	TGTGCCAGCAGCCAAGTTTCGGGGTGGGAGACCCAGTACTTC
TRBV29-1	TRBD1	TRBJ1-4	.	CSVEETGDTNEKLFF	TGCAGCGTTGAAGAGACAGGGGACACTAATGAAAAACTGTTTTTT
TRBV4-3	TRBD1	TRBJ2-1	.	CASSHDRAYNEQFF	TGCGCCAGCAGCCATGACAGGGCCTACAATGAGCAGTTCTTC
TRBV18	TRBD1	TRBJ2-2	.	CASSPTSRGLAGELFF	TGTGCCAGCTCACCAACATCCAGGGGGCTTGCCGGGGAGCTGTTTTTT
TRBV19	.	TRBJ1-2	many	CASSSYRDNYGYTF	TGTGCCAGTAGTAGCTACAGGGACAACTATGGCTACACCTTC